The following is a TCR beta chain sequence with its context. Those who participated ranged in age from about 18 to 89 years and resided in 20 to 30 US areas. This entry comes from a study of blood T cell repertoires in COVID-19. Study-level background: There were acute and convalescent COVID-19 samples, and they came from the United States, Italy and Spain.

The V gene end was trimmed by 4 bases and the J gene end by 8 bases; junction bases not matched to a gene: 7. Looked up from germline, CDR1 is KGHDR and CDR2 is SFDVKD. The CDR3 runs to 14 residues. Method: immunoSEQ multiplex PCR; TCRdb's copy keeps in-frame clones and lacks some. The table records almost 250,000 clones, around 89% of them present only once. The source material was PBMCs or T cells enriched from blood (not recorded which). This TCR derives from a woman aged 25-40 years who had recovered from COVID-19. The chain links TRBV24-1 to TRBJ1-2, with 9 bases identical to TRBD1. This CDR3 reads CATSDLGQGEGYTF. The CDR3 bases are TGTGCCACCAGTGACTTGGGACAGGGAGAGGGCTACACCTTC.